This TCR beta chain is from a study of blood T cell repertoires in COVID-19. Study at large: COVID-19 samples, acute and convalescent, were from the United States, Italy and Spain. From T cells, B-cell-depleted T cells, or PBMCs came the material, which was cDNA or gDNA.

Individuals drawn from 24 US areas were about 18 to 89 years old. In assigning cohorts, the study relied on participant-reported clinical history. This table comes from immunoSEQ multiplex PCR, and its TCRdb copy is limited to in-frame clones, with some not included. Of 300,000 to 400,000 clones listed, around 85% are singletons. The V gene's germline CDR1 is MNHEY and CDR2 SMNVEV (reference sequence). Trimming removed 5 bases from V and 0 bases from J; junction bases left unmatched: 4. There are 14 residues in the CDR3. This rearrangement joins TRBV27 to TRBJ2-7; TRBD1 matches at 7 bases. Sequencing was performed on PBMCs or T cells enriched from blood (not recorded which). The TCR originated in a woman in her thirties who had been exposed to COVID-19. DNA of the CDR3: TGTGCCAGCAGTGGGACAGACAGCTCCTACGAGCAGTACTTC. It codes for CASSGTDSSYEQYF.